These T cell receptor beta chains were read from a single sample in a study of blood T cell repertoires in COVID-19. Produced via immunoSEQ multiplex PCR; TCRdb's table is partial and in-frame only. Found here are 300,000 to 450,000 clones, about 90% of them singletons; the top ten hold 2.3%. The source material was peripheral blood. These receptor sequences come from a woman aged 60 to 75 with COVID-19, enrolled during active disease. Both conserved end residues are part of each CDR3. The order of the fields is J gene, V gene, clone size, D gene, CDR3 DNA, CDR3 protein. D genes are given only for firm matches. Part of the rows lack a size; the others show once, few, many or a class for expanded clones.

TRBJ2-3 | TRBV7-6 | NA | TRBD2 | TGTGCCAGCAGCGTAGGACTAGCGGGGGTGGATACGCAGTATTTT | CASSVGLAGVDTQYF
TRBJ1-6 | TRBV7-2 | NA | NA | TGTGCCAGCAGCTTACGGGGGAGCGAATATAATTCACCCCTCCACTTT | CASSLRGSEYNSPLHF
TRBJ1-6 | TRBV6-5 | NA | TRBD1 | TGTGCCAGCAGAACCAGACAGGGGGCCTGGGCACCCCTCCACTTT | CASRTRQGAWAPLHF
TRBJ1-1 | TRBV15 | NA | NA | TGTGCCACCTCGGGAATAGACACTGAAGCTTTCTTT | CATSGIDTEAFF
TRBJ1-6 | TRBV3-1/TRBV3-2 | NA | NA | TGTGCCAGCAGCCCGGGAACTTATAATTCACCCCTCCACTTT | CASSPGTYNSPLHF
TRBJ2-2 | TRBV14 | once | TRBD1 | TGTGCCAGCAGCGGATTCCTCGGACAGGGGAGGGGCACCGGGGAGCTGTTTTTT | CASSGFLGQGRGTGELFF
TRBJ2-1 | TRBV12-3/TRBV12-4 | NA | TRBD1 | TGTGCCAGCAGTTTACTCACAGGGGGCGAGCAGTTCTTC | CASSLLTGGEQFF
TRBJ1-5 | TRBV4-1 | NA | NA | TGCGCCAGCAGTCTCCAAGAGACACTCAATCAGCCCCAGCATTTT | CASSLQETLNQPQHF
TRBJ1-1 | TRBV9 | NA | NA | TGTGCCAGCAGCCCTCGTACTGAAGCTTTCTTT | CASSPRTEAFF
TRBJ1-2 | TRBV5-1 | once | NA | TGCGCCAGCAGCCCCAGGCGGACAGCTACCTATGGCTACACCTTC | CASSPRRTATYGYTF
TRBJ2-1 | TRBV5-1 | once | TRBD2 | TGCGCCAGCAGCTTTCAAGCGGGGGGGCGACTACTCAATGAGCAGTTCTTC | CASSFQAGGRLLNEQFF
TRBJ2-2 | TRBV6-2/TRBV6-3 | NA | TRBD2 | TGTGCCAGCAGTTACGAGGCGGGGGGGCCGTTTACCGGGGAGCTGTTTTTT | CASSYEAGGPFTGELFF
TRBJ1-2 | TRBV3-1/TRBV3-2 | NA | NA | TGTGCCAGCAGCCATTACCTGGCGGGGGGCAGCCATGGCTACACCTTC | CASSHYLAGGSHGYTF
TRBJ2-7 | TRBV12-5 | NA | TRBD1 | TGTGCTAGTGGTTGGGGACAGGGGTATGGCTACGAGCAGTACTTC | CASGWGQGYGYEQYF
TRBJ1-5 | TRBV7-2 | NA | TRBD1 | TGTGCCAGCAGCTCCGTTGGGGGACAGATATATAGCAATCAGCCCCAGCATTTT | CASSSVGGQIYSNQPQHF
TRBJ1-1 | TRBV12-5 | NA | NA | TGTGCTAGTGGTTTGGGGGGAGGGACTGAAGCTTTCTTT | CASGLGGGTEAFF
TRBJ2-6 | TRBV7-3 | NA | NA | TGTGCCAGCAGCTTTGGTAGCTCTGGGGCCAACGTCCTGACTTTC | CASSFGSSGANVLTF
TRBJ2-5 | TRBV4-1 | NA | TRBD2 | TGCGCCAGCAGCCGAGGACTAGCGGGGAGTTCCCAAGAGACCCAGTACTTC | CASSRGLAGSSQETQYF
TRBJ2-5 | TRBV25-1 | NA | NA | TGTGCCAGCAGTGATAGGGGTCGCGAGACCCAGTACTTC | CASSDRGRETQYF